This entry describes one T cell receptor (beta chain). This entry comes from a study of T cell changes during pregnancy in multiple sclerosis. CDR1 is SGHVS, CDR2 FQNEAQ, per germline. The V gene end was trimmed by 5 bases and the J gene end by 0 bases; junction bases not matched to a gene: 13. The CDR3 length is 19 residues. Produced via immunoSEQ multiplex PCR; TCRdb's table is partial and in-frame only. The sample yields tens of thousands of clones, approximately 91% seen once. The rearrangement links TRBV7-8 to TRBJ2-4; TRBD2 matches at 10 bases. This TCR was sampled from a female donor in good health, enrolled as a control in a pregnancy study. Material: peripheral blood, obtained in the second trimester of pregnancy. The CDR3 loop reads CASSHNQAGGTIAKNIQYF. DNA of the CDR3: TGTGCCAGCAGCCATAACCAAGCGGGAGGGACTATAGCCAAAAACATTCAGTACTTC.